The source of this TCR beta chain is a study of T cells after yellow fever vaccination (dated by TCRdb to the late 2010s). At the level of the whole study: Libraries from fractions with low cell numbers were prepared with the SMART-Seq v4 Ultra Low Input RNA kit. To follow T-cell clones before and after both primary and booster YFV17D yellow fever vaccination, bulk TCR alpha and beta repertoires underwent longitudinal sequencing. Two healthy male donors made up the cohort, one aged 18 to 29 years and the other aged 30 to 40 years. Blood was collected at multiple timepoints before and after primary and secondary immunization, and bulk PBMC replicates and cell subsets were isolated. Overall results and qualifications from the work: The secondary T-cell response was found to be weaker but faster than the primary response, with a peak reached on day 5 rather than on day 15. Computational filtering was required because FACS-sorted repertoires could contain abundant contaminating clonotypes from the bulk population. Most clones expanded after primary vaccination (approximately 95% of CD4 and 88% of CD8) were re-detected after the booster, suggesting that broad memory maintenance occurred. A small share of clonotypes occurred in both CD4 and CD8 compartments, likely arising from convergent recombination. Because only a couple of donors were included in the study, the extent to which the findings can be generalized is limited.

This sample's treatment or condition label indicates: live attenuated yellow fever vaccine strain. Two biological replicates of bulk PBMCs were collected at each blood-draw timepoint. PBMCs were isolated from peripheral blood using a standard Ficoll-Paque protocol. TriZol was used to extract RNA from bulk PBMCs, CD4 and CD8 fractions, and dextramer-positive and dextramer-negative fractions. Synthesis of TCR cDNA relied on 5'RACE template switching, a step that introduced a universal primer site along with unique molecular identifiers. Priming for cDNA synthesis came from both the TCR alpha and TCR beta constant segments. Libraries were amplified in two PCR steps, with sample barcodes and sequencing adapters added in the second step. Sequencing of the libraries was done on either Illumina HiSeq 2500 (2x100 bp) or NovaSeq (2x150 bp). From the authors' description of their analysis: Reads were demultiplexed and collapsed into UMI consensus sequences with MIGEC, and V(D)J alignment was performed with MiXCR. Vaccine-responding clonotypes were defined with edgeR using replicate PBMC samples, requiring FDR below 0.01 and a log2 fold change above 5 up to day 15. CD4 or CD8 identity was assigned to each bulk clonotype according to whether the clonotype was present at higher abundance in the sequenced CD4 repertoire or the sequenced CD8 repertoire. TCRdb trimmed public reads at Q25 via fastp, called clones via MiXCR and kept in-frame beta chains. Rows with a matching CDR3 protein are joined into one entry that keeps the most common DNA and genes. These V and J calls originate from TCRdb's pipeline instead of the authors' own analysis. The sample yields 610,000 or so distinct CDR3 sequences; about 12% were counted once. Of the sample, approximately 15% falls within the top ten clones.

The V end loses 8 bases and the J end loses 5 bases, and a stretch of 15 bases separates them. According to the germline V gene (reference sequence), CDR1 reads LGHDT and CDR2 reads YNNKEL. From its cysteine to its phenylalanine, the CDR3 spans 14 amino acids. Only the CDR3 portion is preserved as DNA: 42 bases, with reading frame beginning at the first base. This clonotype was counted between two and nine times. Its antigen is still unknown. One base away there is no much larger clone; base qualities are not given. The sequencing used PBMCs, collected on the day of the yellow fever booster vaccination. In this chain, TRBV3-1 is recombined with TRBJ2-2, with the D call perhaps TRBD1 or TRBD2, as 5 bases match in each case. This sequence originates from a man aged 25 to 40 who received the YFV17D yellow fever vaccine. DNA sequence: TGTGCCAGCGTCTCACGGGGCAGAACCGGGGAGCTGTTTTTT. It encodes CASVSRGRTGELFF.